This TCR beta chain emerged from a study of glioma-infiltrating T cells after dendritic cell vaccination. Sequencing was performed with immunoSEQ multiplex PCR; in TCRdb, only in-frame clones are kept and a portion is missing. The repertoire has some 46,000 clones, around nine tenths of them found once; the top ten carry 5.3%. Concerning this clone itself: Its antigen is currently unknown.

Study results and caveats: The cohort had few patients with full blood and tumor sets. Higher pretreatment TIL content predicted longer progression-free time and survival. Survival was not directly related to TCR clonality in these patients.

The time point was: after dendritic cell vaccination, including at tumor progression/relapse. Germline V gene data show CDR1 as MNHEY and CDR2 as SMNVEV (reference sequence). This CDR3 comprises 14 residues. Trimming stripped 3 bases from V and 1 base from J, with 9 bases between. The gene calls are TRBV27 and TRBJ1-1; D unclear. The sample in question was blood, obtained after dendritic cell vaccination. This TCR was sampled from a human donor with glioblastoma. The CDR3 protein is CASSLRLGNTEAFF. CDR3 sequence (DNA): TGTGCCAGCAGTTTGAGGCTGGGGAACACTGAAGCTTTCTTT.